A single sample gave rise to the 23 T cell receptor beta chains below, sequenced in a study of cytomegalovirus exposure and HLA in healthy donors. PCR employed 60 Vbeta and 13 Jbeta primers. Some clones are missing from TCRdb's copy, which holds only in-frame ones; the method was immunoSEQ multiplex PCR. The sample records 130,000 to 150,000 clones, about 80% being singletons. Sequenced sample: PBMCs. These receptors originate from a woman in her twenties or thirties in good health and CMV-seronegative.

In this sample, this clone turned up once. The V call is TRBV5-1, the J call TRBJ2-5, with D possibly TRBD2 on 5 matching bases. CDR3 length: 19 residues. Deletions cut 4 bases from V and 3 bases from J, with 28 bases between. Germline V gives CDR1 SGHRS, CDR2 YFSETQ. The CDR3 DNA sequence: TGCGCCAGCAGCCCCAACCCCCTCGGGGTTACCCGAGTAAAAGAGACCCAGTACTTC. This codes for CASSPNPLGVTRVKETQYF.

The rearrangement uses TRBV4-1 and TRBJ2-1; D gene uncertain. Trimming removed 5 bases from V and 0 bases from J, with 14 bases in between. In germline, CDR1 is MGHRA, CDR2 YSYEKL. This CDR3 contains 16 residues. The chain's CDR3 is CASSNTKSSSYNEQFF. The CDR3 DNA reads TGCGCCAGCAGCAACACTAAGTCGAGCTCCTACAATGAGCAGTTCTTC.

This clone showed up just a few times. The chain couples TRBV7-8 to TRBJ1-1; TRBD1 aligns across 7 bases. The CDR3 is made up of 18 amino acids. The germline V gene encodes CDR1 SGHVS and CDR2 FQNEAQ. After removal of 6 bases from V and 1 base from J, the junction contained 17 bases not matched to a gene. The CDR3 loop reads CASRFTDRKRPTNTEAFF. The CDR3, as DNA: TGTGCCAGCAGGTTCACGGACAGGAAGCGTCCAACGAACACTGAAGCTTTCTTT.

The chain couples TRBV6-5 to TRBJ1-2; TRBD1 matches at 9 bases. V was clipped by 6 bases and J by 2 bases; unmatched bases: 4. Germline CDR1 is MNHEY and CDR2 is SVGAGI. The CDR3 spans 14 residues. DNA of the CDR3: TGTGCCAGCAGGGGGACAGGGAGAAACTATGGCTACACCTTC. Its protein is CASRGTGRNYGYTF.

Only one count was recorded for this clone. The V call is TRBV10-3, the J call TRBJ1-1; D is undetermined. The CDR3 runs 14 residues. The V and J ends lost 2 bases and 3 bases respectively, with 10 bases between them. Germline loops: CDR1 ENHRY, CDR2 SYGVKD. In DNA, the CDR3 is TGTGCCATCAGTGAGACGGGGTTGCACACTGAAGCTTTCTTT. Translating it yields CAISETGLHTEAFF.

The rearrangement joins TRBV7-2 to TRBJ1-5, with D possibly TRBD1 on 5 matching bases. Germline loops: CDR1 SGHTA, CDR2 FQGNSA. Trimming stripped 5 bases from V and 10 bases from J, with 21 bases between. The CDR3 loop spans 15 amino acids. The CDR3 loop reads CASSTSGFGERPQHF. The CDR3 region has the DNA TGTGCCAGCAGCACCTCAGGGTTTGGGGAAAGACCCCAGCATTTT.

V gene TRBV27 combines with J gene TRBJ2-3, with D possibly being TRBD1 (5 bases). V gave up 11 bases and J gave up 3 bases, with 6 bases separating them. This CDR3 region has 10 residues. The germline CDR1 and CDR2 sequences are MNHEY and SMNVEV (reference sequence). CDR3 sequence: CAQGTDTQYF. In DNA form, the CDR3 reads TGTGCCCAGGGAACAGATACGCAGTATTTT.

The chain uses TRBV2 and TRBJ1-1; 10 bases map to TRBD1. The J segment lost 0 bases and the V segment lost 6 bases, leaving 7 bases of the junction unmatched. The CDR3 covers 16 residues. Germline CDR1 is SNHLY and CDR2 is FYNNEI. The CDR3 DNA sequence: TGTGCCAGCAGGCAGGGAGACAGGGGGCTGAACACTGAAGCTTTCTTT. Translation: CASRQGDRGLNTEAFF.

The chain is built from TRBV4-1 and TRBJ2-7; TRBD2 matches at 7 bases. The V segment lost 1 base and the J segment 4 bases; nucleotides outside the gene matches: 4. Germline V gene sequence: CDR1 MGHRA, CDR2 YSYEKL. CDR3 size: 14 residues. The CDR3 sequence is CASSQAGGEYEQYF. In DNA, the CDR3 is TGCGCCAGCAGCCAAGCGGGGGGTGAATACGAGCAGTACTTC.

The chain couples TRBV5-1 to TRBJ2-7, with D possibly being TRBD2 (6 bases). Germline V lookup: CDR1 SGHRS, CDR2 YFSETQ. Trimming left V 0 bases short and J 13 bases short, with 26 bases between. The CDR3 is made up of 16 amino acids. The CDR3 spells CASSLDHLSGGQSGYF. In DNA form, the CDR3 reads TGCGCCAGCAGCTTGGACCACCTCTCTGGAGGGCAGTCGGGTTACTTC.

This sequence joins TRBV28 and TRBJ2-2; D possibly corresponds to TRBD1 (5 bases). Between the trimmed V and J ends, which lost 4 bases and 1 base, there was a span of 13 bases. The CDR3 spans 16 residues. Looked up from germline, CDR1 is MDHEN and CDR2 is SYDVKM. The CDR3 DNA reads TGTGCCAGCAGTTGGTTAGGGGCTCAGAACACCGGGGAGCTGTTTTTT. Protein: CASSWLGAQNTGELFF. The full variable domain, with the rest looked up from reference TRBV28 and TRBJ2-2, is DVKVTQSSRYLVKRTGEKVFLECVQDMDHENMFWYRQDPGLGLRLIYFSYDVKMKEKGDIPEGYSVSREKKERFSLILESASTNQTSMYLCASSWLGAQNTGELFFGEGSRLTVL.

The chain has TRBV27 and TRBJ1-6; TRBD1 aligns across 9 bases. This CDR3 region has 14 residues. Germline CDR1 is MNHEY and CDR2 is SMNVEV (reference sequence). Trimming removed 8 bases from V and 7 bases from J; junction bases left unmatched: 6. The CDR3 bases are TGTGCCAGCGCGATACAGGGGGCAAATTCACCCCTCCACTTT. It yields the protein CASAIQGANSPLHF.

The table lists this clone with a few counts. This rearrangement joins TRBV6-6 to TRBJ2-3; 9 nucleotides agree with TRBD2. Germline CDR1 MNHNY, CDR2 SVGAGI (reference sequence). The junction had 5 bases not matched to a gene; V was cut back by 6 bases and J by 1 base. The CDR3 is 15 residues long. In DNA, the CDR3 is TGTGCCAGCAGAGGTGCTAGCGGGGGCACAGATACGCAGTATTTT. Its translation is CASRGASGGTDTQYF.

The chain recombines TRBV11-2 with TRBJ1-3; the match to TRBD1 covers 10 bases. CDR3 length equals 15 residues. Germline assignment: CDR1 SGHAT and CDR2 FQNNGV. V lost 5 bases and J lost 7; bases outside the gene matches: 8. CDR3 loop: CASSLKPGQGNTIYF. As DNA, the CDR3 is TGTGCCAGCAGCCTCAAACCGGGACAGGGGAACACCATATATTTT.

This clone was found once. This chain uses TRBV27 with TRBJ1-6; 11 nucleotides match TRBD1. V lost 4 bases and J lost 19; bases outside the gene matches: 12. Germline CDR1 and CDR2: MNHEY and SMNVEV (reference sequence). The length of the CDR3 is 14 residues. The CDR3 nucleotides read TGTGCCAGCAGTTGGACAGGGGGCGAGTCCCCGCTTCACTTT. Its translation is CASSWTGGESPLHF.

V is TRBV18 and J is TRBJ1-1; perhaps TRBD1 as D (5 bases). The CDR3 is 16 residues long. The V gene's germline CDR1 is KGHSH and CDR2 LQKENI. V was pared by 3 bases and J by 0 bases, with 14 bases between. CDR3 sequence reads: CASSPLGGTLNTEAFF. CDR3 sequence (DNA): TGTGCCAGCTCACCCCTGGGGGGGACTCTGAACACTGAAGCTTTCTTT.

The CDR3 loop reads CASSLWETGDIQYF. The CDR3 nucleotides are TGTGCCAGCAGTTTGTGGGAAACCGGGGACATTCAGTACTTC. J is TRBJ2-4 and V is TRBV27, with a weak D call TRBD2 (5 bases). The CDR3 runs to 14 residues. The ends were cut back, 3 bases at V and 8 bases at J, with 14 bases in the middle. Per the germline V gene, CDR1 is MNHEY and CDR2 is SMNVEV (reference sequence).

This clone showed up just a few times. The chain links TRBV27 to TRBJ1-5; TRBD1 agrees at 7 bases. There are 13 residues in the CDR3. Trimming took 4 bases from V and 9 from J; bases not matched to a gene: 6. CDR1 is MNHEY and CDR2 is SMNVEV in the germline V gene (reference sequence). CDR3 amino acids: CASSSTRGRPQHF. In nucleotides, the CDR3 is TGTGCCAGCAGTTCTACTAGGGGGCGGCCCCAGCATTTT.

The rearrangement joins TRBV6-5 to TRBJ2-1; TRBD2 might be the D (6 bases). Germline V gene sequence: CDR1 MNHEY, CDR2 SVGAGI. V lost 4 bases to trimming and J lost 10 bases, with 14 bases between them. The CDR3 has 13 amino acids. The CDR3 sequence is CASSLGGRYEQFF. In DNA, the CDR3 is TGTGCCAGCAGTTTGGGGGGTCGATACGAGCAGTTCTTC.

V is TRBV5-1 and J is TRBJ1-1, with 7 positions matching TRBD1. V shed 4 bases and J 9 bases; nucleotides not matched to a gene: 9. The V gene's germline CDR1 is SGHRS and CDR2 YFSETQ. The CDR3 is 13 residues long. CDR3 residues: CASSQGGQVKAFF. The CDR3 DNA reads TGCGCCAGCAGCCAGGGGGGCCAGGTCAAAGCTTTCTTT. Together with reference TRBV5-1 and TRBJ1-1, the CDR3 gives the full variable domain: KAGVTQTPRYLIKTRGQQVTLSCSPISGHRSVSWYQQTPGQGLQFLFEYFSETQRNKGNFPGRFSGRQFSNSRSEMNVSTLELGDSALYLCASSQGGQVKAFFGQGTRLTVV.

The rearrangement uses TRBV5-6 and TRBJ2-7, with 14 bases identical to TRBD2. Germline V lookup: CDR1 SGHDT, CDR2 YYEEEE. The CDR3 extends over 18 amino acids. V shed 1 base and J 0 bases; nucleotides not matched to a gene: 6. CDR3 DNA sequence: TGTGCCAGCAGCTTGTTGGGACTAGCGGGGGCGAGCTCCTACGAGCAGTACTTC. This translates into CASSLLGLAGASSYEQYF.

J is TRBJ2-1 and V is TRBV13; 15 nucleotides align to TRBD2. CDR3 length: 15 amino acids. CDR1 is PRHDT, CDR2 FYEKMQ, per germline (reference sequence). V lost 4 bases and J lost 8; bases outside the gene matches: 3. The CDR3 coding sequence is TGTGCCAGCAGCTCGGGACTAGCGGGGGGTTATGAGCAGTTCTTC. This encodes CASSSGLAGGYEQFF.

This chain connects TRBV6-6 to TRBJ1-6; 8 nucleotides match TRBD1. Germline V CDR1 and CDR2: MNHNY, SVGAGI (reference sequence). The CDR3 is 14 residues long. The V segment lost 4 bases and the J segment 11 bases; nucleotides outside the gene matches: 7. DNA for the CDR3: TGTGCCAGCAGTTCTCGGCCAGGGGGCGCACCCCTCCACTTT. It codes for CASSSRPGGAPLHF.